The 29 T cell receptor beta chains below come from one sample, sequenced in a study of blood T cell repertoires in COVID-19. Clones were read by immunoSEQ multiplex PCR, and TCRdb kept only the in-frame ones, dropping some. The sample has over 150,000 clones; roughly 79% are singletons. The sequencing sample was made of peripheral blood. All receptors derive from a woman of 80 years or more with COVID-19, enrolled during active disease.

The chain carries TRBV11-2 and TRBJ2-7; D may be TRBD1 (7 bases). V was pared by 2 bases and J by 2 bases, with 16 bases between. This CDR3 spans 16 amino acids. CDR1 is SGHAT and CDR2 is FQNNGV in the germline V gene. The CDR3 DNA reads TGTGCCAGCAGCTTAACGGGCGGGACAGATCCCTACGAGCAGTACTTC. Amino acid sequence: CASSLTGGTDPYEQYF.

The genes are TRBV11-3 and TRBJ1-1; D possibly corresponds to TRBD1 (6 bases). Trimming removed 2 bases from V and 1 base from J, with 17 bases in between. Germline V gene data show CDR1 as SGHNT and CDR2 as YENEEA. The CDR3 is made up of 17 amino acids. This CDR3 is CASSLRGRGKGNTEAFF. CDR3 DNA: TGTGCCAGCAGCTTAAGGGGCAGGGGTAAAGGGAACACTGAAGCTTTCTTT.

As regards this clone: The sample contains more than one DNA sequence encoding this CDR3. The rearrangement links TRBV5-1 to TRBJ1-5; TRBD1 matches at 9 bases. CDR3 length: 14 residues. With V trimmed by 2 bases and J by 6 bases, 3 bases remained unmatched. Per germline, CDR1 SGHRS and CDR2 YFSETQ. In DNA form, the CDR3 reads TGCGCCAGCAGCTTACAGGGGGCAGGTCAGCCCCAGCATTTT. This codes for CASSLQGAGQPQHF.

The CDR3 DNA reads TGCGCCAGCAGCTCTGATACAGTTGGAAACACCATATATTTT. Its protein product is CASSSDTVGNTIYF. The J gene is TRBJ1-3, the V gene TRBV5-1, with D unclear. The germline V gene has CDR1 SGHRS and CDR2 YFSETQ. The ends were cut back, 3 bases at V and 3 bases at J, with 10 bases in the middle. The CDR3 length is 14 residues. The whole variable domain, remainder taken from reference TRBV5-1 and TRBJ1-3, is KAGVTQTPRYLIKTRGQQVTLSCSPISGHRSVSWYQQTPGQGLQFLFEYFSETQRNKGNFPGRFSGRQFSNSRSEMNVSTLELGDSALYLCASSSDTVGNTIYFGEGSWLTVV.

V and J are TRBV7-9 and TRBJ2-5; 11 bases are a match to TRBD2. V lost 2 bases and J lost 2; bases outside the gene matches: 7. The CDR3 has 17 amino acids. The V gene's germline CDR1 is SEHNR and CDR2 FQNEAQ (reference sequence). The CDR3 reads CASSLTATSGGQETQYF. For the CDR3, the DNA is TGTGCCAGCAGCTTAACGGCCACTAGCGGGGGACAAGAGACCCAGTACTTC.

This sequence joins TRBV5-6 and TRBJ2-1; 10 bases are a match to TRBD1. The CDR3 totals 16 residues. Germline CDR1 reads SGHDT; CDR2 reads YYEEEE. Unmatched junction bases numbered 6, after V lost 4 bases and J lost 2 bases. DNA for the CDR3: TGTGCCAGCAGCGCATCCGGGACAGGGGCCTACAATGAGCAGTTCTTC. This sequence encodes CASSASGTGAYNEQFF.

This sequence joins TRBV18 and TRBJ1-2, with 7 bases fitting TRBD1. V lost 2 bases to trimming and J lost 3 bases; unmatched junction nucleotides: 12. Germline V CDR1 and CDR2: KGHSH, LQKENI. This CDR3 contains 17 residues. CDR3 protein: CASSPDLSTGTYYGYTF. The CDR3 DNA sequence: TGTGCCAGCTCACCAGACTTATCGACAGGGACTTACTATGGCTACACCTTC.

This rearrangement joins TRBV24-1 to TRBJ2-1; D may be TRBD2 (5 bases). The CDR3 contains 16 residues. V gave up 1 base and J gave up 6 bases, with 15 bases separating them. Germline V gives CDR1 KGHDR, CDR2 SFDVKD. CDR3 nucleotides: TGTGCCACCAGTGATTTTGAGGGCCCTCGAGGCAATGAGCAGTTCTTC. Translation gives CATSDFEGPRGNEQFF.

The CDR3 DNA follows: TGTGCCAGCAGTTTGTACGGGGCCGGGGAGCTGTTTTTT. As protein: CASSLYGAGELFF. The chain recombines TRBV12-3 or TRBV12-4 with TRBJ2-2; weak D call: TRBD2 (5 bases). This CDR3 comprises 13 residues. V dropped 3 bases and J dropped 6 bases, with 8 bases sitting between them.

V gene TRBV4-1 combines with J gene TRBJ1-5; possibly TRBD1 for D (5 bases). The CDR3 runs 15 residues. CDR1 and CDR2 from the germline V gene are MGHRA and YSYEKL. Trimming removed 1 base from V and 9 bases from J, with 16 bases in between. The CDR3, as DNA: TGCGCCAGCAGCCAAGCTCCGGGACTGATTTGGCCCCAGCATTTT. Residues: CASSQAPGLIWPQHF.

The chain has TRBV7-8 and TRBJ1-1, with a possible D match to TRBD1 (6 bases). Per the germline V gene, CDR1 is SGHVS and CDR2 is FQNEAQ. Trimming took off 5 bases at V and 7 bases at J, with 23 bases between the two ends. The CDR3 consists of 16 residues. The CDR3 DNA reads TGTGCCAGCAGCCCCTGGGGAGAGACAGGTGCCGATGAAGCTTTCTTT. It specifies CASSPWGETGADEAFF.

This clone was counted a few times. V is TRBV5-1 and J is TRBJ1-2; 11 bases are shared with TRBD1. Germline V gives CDR1 SGHRS, CDR2 YFSETQ. The V segment lost 5 bases and the J segment 3 bases; nucleotides outside the gene matches: 6. The CDR3 has 15 residues. Written as DNA, the CDR3 is TGCGCCAGCAGATCCCCGGGACAGGGGGACTATGGCTACACCTTC. Translating it yields CASRSPGQGDYGYTF.

As DNA, the CDR3 is TGCGCCAGCAGCTTGTACGGGGGACAGCAGTTCTTC. Residues: CASSLYGGQQFF. The chain carries TRBV5-1 and TRBJ2-1; the D gene is possibly TRBD2 (6 bases). Trimming left V 1 base short and J 11 bases short, with 10 bases between. The germline gives CDR1 SGHRS, CDR2 YFSETQ. The CDR3 is 12 amino acids.

The chain has TRBV4-1 and TRBJ2-4; D might be TRBD1 (6 bases). Per the germline V gene, CDR1 is MGHRA and CDR2 is YSYEKL. This CDR3 comprises 14 residues. The ends were cut back, 0 bases at V and 6 bases at J, with 9 bases in the middle. The CDR3 sequence: CASSQDIQGNIQYF. The CDR3 coding sequence is TGCGCCAGCAGCCAAGATATACAGGGAAACATTCAGTACTTC.

The J gene is TRBJ1-5, the V gene TRBV12-3 or TRBV12-4; unclear D gene. This CDR3 is built from 13 residues. The germline V and J ends were trimmed by 3 bases and 7 bases, with 10 bases remaining between them. Written as DNA, the CDR3 is TGTGCCAGCAGTTTCGCTCGGGAGCAGCCCCAGCATTTT. Protein: CASSFAREQPQHF.

This clone was detected once. This sequence joins TRBV2 and TRBJ2-3, with TRBD1 identical over 9 bases. Trimming removed 6 bases from V and 3 bases from J; junction bases left unmatched: 4. Germline lookup yields CDR1 SNHLY and CDR2 FYNNEI. CDR3 length: 14 amino acids. DNA of the CDR3: TGTGCCAGCAGCCCGGGACAGGGTACAGATACGCAGTATTTT. This sequence encodes CASSPGQGTDTQYF.

The genes are TRBV5-4 and TRBJ2-2; TRBD2 matches at 10 bases. CDR1 SGHNT and CDR2 YYREEE come from the germline V gene (reference sequence). The CDR3 totals 18 residues. The junction had 9 bases not matched to a gene; V was cut back by 4 bases and J by 0 bases. This CDR3 is CASSPDGLAVPNTGELFF. CDR3 bases: TGTGCCAGCAGCCCCGATGGACTAGCGGTTCCGAACACCGGGGAGCTGTTTTTT.

The chain recombines TRBV5-1 with TRBJ2-7; a possible D gene is TRBD1 (6 bases). Germline values: CDR1 SGHRS, CDR2 YFSETQ. This CDR3 has 14 amino acids. V was trimmed by 5 bases and J by 0 bases, leaving 12 bases between them. CDR3 protein: CASREQGLSYEQYF. CDR3 DNA sequence: TGCGCCAGCAGGGAGCAGGGGCTCTCCTACGAGCAGTACTTC.

CDR3 sequence: CASPRQGLREKLFF. The CDR3 DNA sequence: TGTGCCAGCCCCCGACAGGGGCTTCGAGAAAAACTGTTTTTT. The J gene is TRBJ1-4, the V gene TRBV6-4, with 8 bases that match TRBD1. This CDR3 region has 14 residues. Germline V gives CDR1 MRHNA, CDR2 SNTAGT. Trimming took 8 bases from V and 8 from J; bases not matched to a gene: 10.

This clone was recorded a few times. The rearrangement uses TRBV7-9 and TRBJ1-4; the D gene is possibly TRBD1 (5 bases). Trimming removed 5 bases from V and 5 bases from J, with 18 bases in between. This CDR3 is 16 amino acids long. Germline V CDR1 and CDR2: SEHNR, FQNEAQ (reference sequence). DNA of the CDR3: TGTGCCAGCAGCCAAGGGGCCCTCCTACAAAATGAAAAACTGTTTTTT. As protein: CASSQGALLQNEKLFF.

The chain joins TRBV28 to TRBJ2-6; 9 bases map to TRBD1. In germline, CDR1 is MDHEN, CDR2 SYDVKM. V lost 6 bases to trimming and J lost 3 bases; unmatched junction nucleotides: 21. CDR3 size: 21 residues. CDR3 sequence: CASRQGWGVPGQGFGANVLTF. The CDR3 region has the DNA TGTGCCAGCAGACAGGGATGGGGGGTACCGGGACAGGGCTTTGGGGCCAACGTCCTGACTTTC.

The V and J genes are TRBV19 and TRBJ1-5; D is uncertain. The CDR3 has 15 residues. V lost 2 bases, J lost 0 bases, and 8 bases lay in between. Germline lookup yields CDR1 LNHDA and CDR2 SQIVND (reference sequence). The CDR3 here is CASSIRGYSNQPQHF. The CDR3 DNA follows: TGTGCCAGTAGTATACGGGGTTATAGCAATCAGCCCCAGCATTTT.

The rearrangement uses TRBV2 and TRBJ2-1; tentatively, D is TRBD2 (5 bases). This CDR3 spans 15 amino acids. The germline V gene has CDR1 SNHLY and CDR2 FYNNEI. Between the trimmed V and J ends, which lost 3 bases and 7 bases, there was a span of 16 bases. The CDR3 DNA is TGTGCCAGCAGTGAGCGGTTGACGGGGAGAAATGAGCAGTTCTTC. The encoded protein is CASSERLTGRNEQFF.

The J gene is TRBJ1-2, the V gene TRBV9; no firm D call. Trimming stripped 0 bases from V and 5 bases from J, with 14 bases between. This CDR3 has 15 residues. Germline values: CDR1 SGDLS, CDR2 YYNGEE. The CDR3 DNA follows: TGTGCCAGCAGCGTAGACCCGGGAAGAGGGTATGGCTACACCTTC. This translates into CASSVDPGRGYGYTF.

The rearrangement joins TRBV10-3 to TRBJ1-5, with no clear D. Germline V gene lookup returns CDR1 ENHRY and CDR2 SYGVKD. V lost 4 bases and J lost 7, with 14 bases in between. The CDR3 loop spans 14 amino acids. The CDR3: CAISVSPAVQPQHF. The CDR3, as DNA: TGTGCCATCAGTGTGTCTCCGGCGGTACAGCCCCAGCATTTT.

In this sample, this clone turned up once. The genes are TRBV6-5 and TRBJ1-1, with 8 bases fitting TRBD1. CDR1 MNHEY and CDR2 SVGAGI come from the germline V gene. After removal of 5 bases from V and 6 bases from J, the junction contained 5 bases not matched to a gene. The CDR3 runs 13 residues. The CDR3 DNA is TGTGCCAGCAGTCCTGACAGGGGCGCTGAAGCTTTCTTT. Translating gives CASSPDRGAEAFF.

The chain combines TRBV6-5 with TRBJ1-1; weak D call: TRBD1 (5 bases). Germline assignment: CDR1 MNHEY and CDR2 SVGAGI. Trimming shortened V by 11 bases and J by 3 bases, and 19 bases separated the two germline ends. The CDR3 runs to 14 residues. DNA for the CDR3: TGTGCCGGCATACAGGTCGAACTGGACACTGAAGCTTTCTTT. This codes for CAGIQVELDTEAFF.

This clone appeared a few times. The rearrangement uses TRBV7-6 and TRBJ2-1; the match to TRBD2 covers 8 bases. Trimming at V came to 5 bases and at J to 3 bases, leaving 6 bases not matched to a gene. The CDR3 contains 15 residues. Germline values: CDR1 SGHVS, CDR2 FNYEAQ. The CDR3 loop is CASSPRTSSYNEQFF. CDR3 sequence (DNA): TGTGCCAGCAGCCCCAGGACTAGCAGCTACAATGAGCAGTTCTTC.

This clone appeared once. This chain connects TRBV30 to TRBJ1-1, with 9 bases aligning to TRBD1. The ends lost 5 bases at V and 5 bases at J; junction bases unmatched: 9. Germline CDR1 GTSNPN, CDR2 SVGIG (reference sequence). The CDR3 is 14 amino acids. CDR3 loop: CAWDGQGPRTEAFF. The DNA for the CDR3 is TGTGCCTGGGATGGACAGGGGCCCAGAACTGAAGCTTTCTTT.